The subject of this entry is one TCR beta chain. Its specific antigen is unknown. Base-call qualities are not available, and no considerably larger clone is one nucleotide away. Genomic DNA was extracted from sorted cells for sequencing of the TCRbeta CDR3 region. TCRbeta CDR3 regions were sequenced using the immunoSEQ Assay. TCRdb provides this immuneACCESS table in a form limited to in-frame rearrangements. Some clones are lacking; in checked studies, under half of them reflect an unresolved V gene, and why the rest are absent is not known. The sample table records approximately 76,000 clones; 80% to 90% of these occur just once. The ten largest clones add up to around 5.1% of the sample. The sample is drawn from a study of OX40 agonist ivuxolimab in advanced cancers. Looking at the study overall: The costimulatory receptor OX40 (CD134) was targeted by ivuxolimab, a fully human IgG2 agonistic monoclonal antibody. The purpose of peripheral TCRbeta sequencing was to test whether ivuxolimab changed TCR sequence diversity and led to clonal T-cell expansion. Partial responses occurred in three dose-escalation patients, of whom one had hepatocellular carcinoma and two had cutaneous melanoma. Intravenous ivuxolimab was administered to patients every 2 weeks at six dose levels: 0.01, 0.1, 0.3, 1.5, 3 and 10 mg/kg. Prior anti-PD-1, anti-PD-L1 or anti-CTLA-4 therapy was permitted, and about 40% of dose-escalation patients had received checkpoint inhibitors. Of the roughly 52 dose-escalation patients, hepatocellular carcinoma was present in about 20, melanoma in around 15, renal cell carcinoma in 9 and head and neck cancer in 9. The paper reports the monotherapy dose-escalation portion (N of about 51 patients) of the phase I ivuxolimab trial. The dose-escalation cohort was about 86% male with a mean age of roughly 60 years, ranging from roughly 23 to 80. What the research found in general, with its limitations: Partial responders in the 0.1-3.0 mg/kg groups had among the lowest normalized peripheral clonal expansion, especially among CD8+ T cells. Low levels of normalized T-cell clonal expansion were also seen in some patients who did not respond. At doses of 0.1 to 3.0 mg/kg, clonal expansion of both CD4+ and CD8+ T cells in blood was seen between baseline and week 6. After ivuxolimab, expanded clones were on average more numerous among CD8+ T cells than among CD4+ T cells. The antigen specificity of the clonally expanded peripheral T cells was not determined.

The CDR3 numbers 15 residues from cysteine through phenylalanine. The read is trimmed to its CDR3 DNA, 45 bases read in frame from base 1. The germline V gene (reference sequence) gives CDR1 as SEHNR and CDR2 as FQNEAQ. V is trimmed back by 0 bases and J by 6 bases, and the junction contains 3 bases that no gene match accounts for. Patients with autoimmune disease history or receiving systemic immunosuppression were excluded from the trial. Peripheral blood for TCR sequencing was drawn from every dose cohort at baseline, at cycle 4 day 1 and at cycle 7 day 1. Samples were obtained from an open-label, multicenter, first-in-human phase I dose-escalation trial of ivuxolimab. Adults with locally advanced or metastatic melanoma, renal cell carcinoma, hepatocellular carcinoma or head and neck squamous cell carcinoma were enrolled in the trial. Before TCR sequencing, CD4+ and CD8+ T cells were separately sorted from peripheral blood.

The rearranged chain carries TRBV7-9 and TRBJ2-2, and 8 junctional nucleotides match TRBD1. The receptor was derived from an adult with an advanced solid tumor such as melanoma, head and neck, liver or kidney cancer. Sequencing used CD4+ or CD8+ T cells sorted from blood, obtained in a trial of the OX40 agonist ivuxolimab. The CDR3 has the sequence CASSLATGEAGELFF. The sequenced DNA is TGTGCCAGCAGCTTAGCGACAGGGGAGGCCGGGGAGCTGTTTTTT.